The T cell receptor beta chain described here comes from a study of blood T cells in healthy people across ages. Notes on the study in general: Samples with more naive T cells showed higher observed beta diversity. Without sorted subsets, naive and antigen-experienced compartments could not be conclusively compared.

A J-beta primer mix and a sample-barcoded 5' primer were used in a second PCR of roughly 6 to 11 cycles. MiXCR, applied by TCRdb to the 5' RACE reads, yields one record per CDR3 protein. Among 950,000 to 1,200,000 distinct CDR3 sequences listed, 35% to 40% were seen once. Notes on this clonotype: What it recognizes is unknown.

Sequencing input: blood. The receptor's source is a man younger than 30 in good health.

CDR3 amino acids: CASSQVTTDINYGYTF. DNA for the CDR3: TGTGCCAGCAGCCAAGTAACGACGGACATAAACTATGGCTACACCTTC. V usage is TRBV3-1 and J usage is TRBJ1-2; a weak D match, TRBD1 (5 bases). CDR3 length: 16 residues. Germline-derived CDR1 and CDR2 are LGHDT and YNNKEL (reference sequence). V shed 1 base and J shed 2 bases, with 14 bases lying between them. Filled out from reference TRBV3-1 and TRBJ1-2, the complete variable domain reads DTAVSQTPKYLVTQMGNDKSIKCEQNLGHDTMYWYKQDSKKFLKIMFSYNNKELIINETVPNRFSPKSPDKAHLNLHINSLELGDSAVYFCASSQVTTDINYGYTFGSGTRLTVV.